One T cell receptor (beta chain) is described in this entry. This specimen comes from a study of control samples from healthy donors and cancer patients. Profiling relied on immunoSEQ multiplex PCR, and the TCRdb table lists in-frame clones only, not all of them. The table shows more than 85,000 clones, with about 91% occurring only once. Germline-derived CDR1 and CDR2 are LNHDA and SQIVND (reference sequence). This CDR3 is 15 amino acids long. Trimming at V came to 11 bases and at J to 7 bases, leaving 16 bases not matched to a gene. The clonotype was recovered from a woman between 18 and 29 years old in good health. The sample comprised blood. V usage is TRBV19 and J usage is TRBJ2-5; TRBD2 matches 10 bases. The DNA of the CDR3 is TGTGCCGGCCGAACGGGACTAGCGTCTTTAGGGACCCAGTACTTC. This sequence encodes CAGRTGLASLGTQYF.